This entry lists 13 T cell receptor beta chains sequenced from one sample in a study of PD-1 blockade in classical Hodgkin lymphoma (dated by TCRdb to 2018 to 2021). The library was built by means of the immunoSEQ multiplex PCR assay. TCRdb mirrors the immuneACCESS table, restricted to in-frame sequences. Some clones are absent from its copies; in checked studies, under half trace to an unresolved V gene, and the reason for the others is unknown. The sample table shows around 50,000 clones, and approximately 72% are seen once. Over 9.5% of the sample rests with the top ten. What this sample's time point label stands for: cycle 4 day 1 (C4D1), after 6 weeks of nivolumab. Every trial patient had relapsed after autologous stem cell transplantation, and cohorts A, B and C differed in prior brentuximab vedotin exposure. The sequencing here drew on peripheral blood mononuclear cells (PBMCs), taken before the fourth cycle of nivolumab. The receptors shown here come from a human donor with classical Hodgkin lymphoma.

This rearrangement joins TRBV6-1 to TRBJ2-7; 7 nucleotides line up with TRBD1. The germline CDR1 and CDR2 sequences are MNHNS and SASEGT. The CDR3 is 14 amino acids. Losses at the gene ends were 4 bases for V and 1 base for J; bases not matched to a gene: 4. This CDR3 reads CASSVQGSSYEQYF. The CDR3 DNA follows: TGTGCCAGCAGTGTACAGGGGTCTTCCTACGAGCAGTACTTC.

CDR3 sequence (DNA): TGTGCCAGCGGACTAGGCGTCATCTACGAGCAGTACTTC. Residues: CASGLGVIYEQYF. This chain joins TRBV27 and TRBJ2-7; 7 nucleotides align to TRBD2. Per germline, CDR1 MNHEY and CDR2 SMNVEV (reference sequence). V lost 8 bases, J lost 3 bases, and 7 bases stayed unmatched. CDR3 length: 13 amino acids.

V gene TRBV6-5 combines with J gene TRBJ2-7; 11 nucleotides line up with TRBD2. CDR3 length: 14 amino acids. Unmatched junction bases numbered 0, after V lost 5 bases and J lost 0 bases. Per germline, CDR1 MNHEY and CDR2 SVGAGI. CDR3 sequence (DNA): TGTGCCAGCAGTACTAGCGGGAGCTCCTACGAGCAGTACTTC. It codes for CASSTSGSSYEQYF.

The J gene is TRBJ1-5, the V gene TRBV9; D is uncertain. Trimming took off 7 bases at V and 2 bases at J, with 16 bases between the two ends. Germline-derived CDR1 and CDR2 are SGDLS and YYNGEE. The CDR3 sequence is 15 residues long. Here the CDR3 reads CASSTGYEGNQPQHF. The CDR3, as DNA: TGTGCCAGCTCCACGGGGTACGAGGGCAATCAGCCCCAGCATTTT.

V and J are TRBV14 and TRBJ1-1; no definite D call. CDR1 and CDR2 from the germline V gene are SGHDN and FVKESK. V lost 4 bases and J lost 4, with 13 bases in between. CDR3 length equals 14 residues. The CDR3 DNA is TGTGCCAGCAGCCCATACCAATCTGGCACTGAAGCTTTCTTT. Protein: CASSPYQSGTEAFF. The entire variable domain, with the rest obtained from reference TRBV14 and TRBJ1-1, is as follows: EAGVTQFPSHSVIEKGQTVTLRCDPISGHDNLYWYRRVMGKEIKFLLHFVKESKQDESGMPNNRFLAERTGGTYSTLKVQPAELEDSGVYFCASSPYQSGTEAFFGQGTRLTVV.

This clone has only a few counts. The CDR3 region has the DNA TGTGCCAGCAGCTTGGTTCCGGGGTGGAAACTGTTTTTT. Its protein product is CASSLVPGWKLFF. The chain recombines TRBV7-9 with TRBJ1-4; D not certain. Trimming removed 3 bases at V and 11 bases at J, with 13 bases between. This CDR3 is 13 amino acids long. Germline V gives CDR1 SEHNR, CDR2 FQNEAQ (reference sequence).

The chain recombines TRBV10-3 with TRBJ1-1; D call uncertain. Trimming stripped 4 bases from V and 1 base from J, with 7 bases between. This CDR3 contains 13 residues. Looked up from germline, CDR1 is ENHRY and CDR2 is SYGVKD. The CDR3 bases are TGTGCCATCAGTGGCGGGGAGAACACTGAAGCTTTCTTT. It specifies CAISGGENTEAFF.

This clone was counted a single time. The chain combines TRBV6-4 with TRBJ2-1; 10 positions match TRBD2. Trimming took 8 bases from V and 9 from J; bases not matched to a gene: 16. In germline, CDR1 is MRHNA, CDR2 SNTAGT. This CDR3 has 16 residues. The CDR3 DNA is TGTGCCAGCCCTCCCTGGGGGGCTAGCGGGAGCACTGAGCAGTTCTTC. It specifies CASPPWGASGSTEQFF.

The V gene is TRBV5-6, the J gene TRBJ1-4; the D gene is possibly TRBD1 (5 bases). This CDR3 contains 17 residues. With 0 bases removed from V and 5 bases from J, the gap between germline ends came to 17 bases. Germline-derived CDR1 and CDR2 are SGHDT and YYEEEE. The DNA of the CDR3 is TGTGCCAGCAGCTTGGTTTACGGGGGATCCCTAAATGAAAAACTGTTTTTT. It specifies CASSLVYGGSLNEKLFF.

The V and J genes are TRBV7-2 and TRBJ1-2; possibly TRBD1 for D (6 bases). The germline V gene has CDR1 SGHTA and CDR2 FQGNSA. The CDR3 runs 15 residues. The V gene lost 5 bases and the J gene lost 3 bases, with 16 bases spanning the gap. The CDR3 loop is CASSMRVRGYYGYTF. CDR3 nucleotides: TGTGCCAGCAGCATGAGAGTCAGGGGCTACTATGGCTACACCTTC.

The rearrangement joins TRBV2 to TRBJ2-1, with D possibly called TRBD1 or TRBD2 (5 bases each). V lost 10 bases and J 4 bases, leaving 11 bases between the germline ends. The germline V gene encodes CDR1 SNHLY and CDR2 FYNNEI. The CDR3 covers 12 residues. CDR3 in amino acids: CATGRPYNEQFF. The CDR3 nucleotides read TGTGCCACGGGACGGCCTTACAATGAGCAGTTCTTC.

CDR3 loop: CASSKPQKQTNYGYTF. For the CDR3, the DNA is TGTGCCAGCAGCAAGCCCCAAAAACAGACTAACTATGGCTACACCTTC. The chain recombines TRBV21-1 with TRBJ1-2; TRBD1, as called in the table, went unchecked against the DNA. TRBV21-1 counts as a pseudogene. The CDR3 extends over 16 amino acids.

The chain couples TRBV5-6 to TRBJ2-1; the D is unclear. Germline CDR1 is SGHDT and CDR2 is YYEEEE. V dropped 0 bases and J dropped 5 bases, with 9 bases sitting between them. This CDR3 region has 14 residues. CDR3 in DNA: TGTGCCAGCAGCTTGGGACTCGAAGACAATGAGCAGTTCTTC. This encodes CASSLGLEDNEQFF.